The rows below give T cell receptor beta chains drawn from one sample of a study of identical twins. TCRdb reprocessed the 5' RACE reads via MiXCR and lists one record per CDR3 protein. The sample carries about 530,000 distinct CDR3 sequences, under 25% recorded once. These data are also associated with another study on yellow fever vaccine responses in identical twins.

Material: CD4+ T cells sorted from blood. The receptors shown here come from a young woman in good health. Both conserved end residues are part of each CDR3. D genes are given only for firm matches. Clone size, where shown, is once, few, many, or a class for clones that have expanded.

>17|few|TRBJ1-5|.|TRBV20-1
TGCAGTGCTAGAGCCCGAACCAACCGTGGTAGCAATCAGCCCCAGCATTTT
CSARARTNRGSNQPQHF
>14|few|TRBJ2-3|.|TRBV20-1
TGCAGTGCTCCCATGTTCGGGCGGGGAGATACGCAGTATTTT
CSAPMFGRGDTQYF
>16|few|TRBJ2-5|TRBD1|TRBV6-2/TRBV6-3
TGTGCCAGCAGTCGTCACACAGGGGTACTTGGCGGGACCCAGTACTTC
CASSRHTGVLGGTQYF
>14|.|TRBJ1-2|TRBD1|TRBV10-3
TGTGCCATCAGTAAGGGACAGGGAGTCTATGGCTACACCTTC
CAISKGQGVYGYTF
>12|few|TRBJ2-3|.|TRBV12-3/TRBV12-4
TGTGCCAGCAGTTTTTCTAGACGTACGCAGTATTTT
CASSFSRRTQYF
>14|.|TRBJ2-5|.|TRBV4-1
TGCGCCAGCAGCCAAGGCCTACGCGAAGAGACCCAGTACTTC
CASSQGLREETQYF
>15|few|TRBJ2-5|TRBD2|TRBV10-3
TGTGCCATCAGCCCGGGACTAGCGGGAAGCGAGACCCAGTACTTC
CAISPGLAGSETQYF
>15|.|TRBJ2-2|.|TRBV19
TGTGCCAGTAGCCATTATTCCGACGGGTCCGGGGAGCTGTTTTTT
CASSHYSDGSGELFF
>16|many|TRBJ2-1|TRBD1|TRBV12-3/TRBV12-4
TGTGCCAGCAGTTCCCCTTCTACAGGGGGGAGGAATGAGCAGTTCTTC
CASSSPSTGGRNEQFF
>14|.|TRBJ2-2|.|TRBV7-9
TGTGCCAGCAGCATGGACAGTCCCACCGGGGAGCTGTTTTTT
CASSMDSPTGELFF
>13|few|TRBJ1-1|.|TRBV29-1
TGCAGCGTTGAATTCGGCCAGGGACCTGAAGCTTTCTTT
CSVEFGQGPEAFF
>13|few|TRBJ2-7|.|TRBV2
TGTGCCAGCAGGGAAGACAGTTCCTACGAGCAGTACTTC
CASREDSSYEQYF
>16|.|TRBJ2-1|.|TRBV5-1
TGCGCCAGCTCAAAAGGGGGAGTCGTATCCTACAATGAGCAGTTCTTC
CASSKGGVVSYNEQFF
>15|few|TRBJ2-1|.|TRBV6-5
TGTGCCAGCATTCTAGAGCCGGGCGCCTACAATGAGCAGTTCTTC
CASILEPGAYNEQFF
>12|.|TRBJ2-2|TRBD2|TRBV12-3/TRBV12-4
TGTGCCAGCAGGACTAGCCCCGGGGAGCTGTTTTTT
CASRTSPGELFF